The 23 T cell receptor beta chains presented below share a single source sample, sequenced in a study of Ad26.COV2.S vaccination and SARS-CoV-2 variants. Repertoires were generated with immunoSEQ multiplex PCR, while TCRdb's copy carries only in-frame clones and drops some. Of roughly 150,000 clones in the sample, around 86% were seen once. The sample was peripheral blood, taken after recovery from COVID-19. These receptor sequences come from a human donor who had recovered from COVID-19.

This sequence joins TRBV4-3 and TRBJ2-3; D unresolved. V was shortened by 0 bases and J by 7 bases, with 5 bases between the two germline ends. The germline V gene has CDR1 LGHNA and CDR2 YSLEER. CDR3 length equals 12 residues. The CDR3 DNA follows: TGCGCCAGCAGCCAAGATGGCAATACGCAGTATTTT. Translated, it gives CASSQDGNTQYF.

This chain uses TRBV27 with TRBJ1-2; D remains unclear. The CDR3 runs 15 residues. Looked up from germline, CDR1 is MNHEY and CDR2 is SMNVEV (reference sequence). V lost 7 bases, J lost 5 bases, and 20 bases lay in between. As DNA, the CDR3 is TGTGCCAGCAAGAATTTTCGAGGGATGTGGTATGGCTACACCTTC. Amino acids: CASKNFRGMWYGYTF.

The genes are TRBV30 and TRBJ1-3, with D possibly being TRBD1 (5 bases). V was pared by 4 bases and J by 6 bases, with 16 bases between. The CDR3 totals 14 residues. CDR1 GTSNPN and CDR2 SVGIG come from the germline V gene (reference sequence). The CDR3 bases are TGTGCCTGGACTCCAAAGGGGTGGTTAAACACCATATATTTT. Its translation: CAWTPKGWLNTIYF.

The genes are TRBV4-3 and TRBJ2-3; D is undetermined. V was trimmed by 0 bases and J by 0 bases, leaving 16 bases between them. The CDR3 is 18 residues long. The germline V gene has CDR1 LGHNA and CDR2 YSLEER. This chain's CDR3 is CASSQEHCDGTSTDTQYF. As DNA, the CDR3 is TGCGCCAGCAGCCAAGAACACTGCGACGGAACGAGCACAGATACGCAGTATTTT.

The chain uses TRBV10-3 and TRBJ2-2; D call uncertain. V was shortened by 0 bases and J by 4 bases, with 3 bases between the two germline ends. This CDR3 is 13 amino acids long. In germline, CDR1 is ENHRY, CDR2 SYGVKD. CDR3 coding DNA: TGTGCCATCAGTGAGTCTAGCACCGGGGAGCTGTTTTTT. Translating it yields CAISESSTGELFF.

The rearrangement joins TRBV7-8 to TRBJ1-6; D is unresolved. Germline CDR1 reads SGHVS; CDR2 reads FQNEAQ. This CDR3 is built from 17 residues. V lost 2 bases and J lost 0, with 11 bases in between. In nucleotides, the CDR3 is TGTGCCAGCAGCTTAATGAGTCGGAGCTCCTATAATTCACCCCTCCACTTT. It translates to CASSLMSRSSYNSPLHF.

The genes are TRBV5-1 and TRBJ2-7; D is perhaps TRBD1 (5 bases). This CDR3 comprises 13 residues. Trimming took off 1 base at V and 2 bases at J, with 7 bases between the two ends. From germline, CDR1 is SGHRS and CDR2 YFSETQ. Written as DNA, the CDR3 is TGCGCCAGCAGCTTGACAGGAACCTACGAGCAGTACTTC. Encoded protein: CASSLTGTYEQYF.

This clone was recorded only once. The rearrangement links TRBV28 to TRBJ1-2, with TRBD1 identical over 8 bases. The ends lost 2 bases at V and 4 bases at J; junction bases unmatched: 6. This CDR3 contains 15 residues. Germline V gene data show CDR1 as MDHEN and CDR2 as SYDVKM. The DNA of the CDR3 is TGTGCCAGCAGTTTAAGGGACAGGCCGCTCTATGGCTACACCTTC. This gives the protein CASSLRDRPLYGYTF.

The chain recombines TRBV5-1 with TRBJ2-3; 8 nucleotides align to TRBD1. The CDR3 is 15 residues long. V trimming: 0 bases; J trimming: 6 bases; junction bases outside the gene matches: 6. Germline CDR1 SGHRS, CDR2 YFSETQ. CDR3 loop: CASSLEDRVEDTQYF. Here the CDR3 DNA reads TGCGCCAGCAGCTTGGAGGACAGGGTGGAGGATACGCAGTATTTT.

The chain recombines TRBV6-5 with TRBJ2-7; the match to TRBD1 covers 8 bases. V was pared by 4 bases and J by 6 bases, with 5 bases of the junction left unmatched. Germline lookup yields CDR1 MNHEY and CDR2 SVGAGI. The CDR3 runs 13 residues. CDR3 sequence (DNA): TGTGCCAGCAGTTCGCAGGGGGCCCTCGAGCAGTACTTC. Translation gives CASSSQGALEQYF.

The rearrangement uses TRBV6-5 and TRBJ2-7; maybe TRBD1 (6 bases). The CDR3 is 16 amino acids. Trimming left V 0 bases short and J 2 bases short, with 14 bases between. CDR1 is MNHEY, CDR2 SVGAGI, per germline. CDR3: CASSYSMVRGTYEQYF. CDR3 DNA: TGTGCCAGCAGTTACTCGATGGTCAGGGGAACCTACGAGCAGTACTTC.

The genes are TRBV7-2 and TRBJ2-3; 7 positions agree with TRBD2. Per the germline V gene, CDR1 is SGHTA and CDR2 is FQGNSA. After removal of 1 base from V and 4 bases from J, the junction contained 5 bases not matched to a gene. This CDR3 has 15 amino acids. CDR3 sequence: CASSLDGGGPDTQYF. DNA for the CDR3: TGTGCCAGCAGCTTAGATGGGGGAGGGCCAGATACGCAGTATTTT.

V gene TRBV6-2 or TRBV6-3 combines with J gene TRBJ2-1; a possible D gene is TRBD2 (6 bases). Trimming removed 6 bases at V and 1 base at J, with 25 bases between. Germline-derived CDR1 and CDR2 are MNHEY and SVGEGT. CDR3 length equals 19 residues. The CDR3 reads CASSPSPGESMESYNEQFF. DNA of the CDR3: TGTGCCAGCAGCCCCTCCCCGGGGGAGAGTATGGAGTCCTACAATGAGCAGTTCTTC.

This chain uses TRBV5-6 with TRBJ2-1; unclear D gene. The germline V gene has CDR1 SGHDT and CDR2 YYEEEE. The germline V and J ends were trimmed by 0 bases and 8 bases, with 9 bases remaining between them. CDR3 size: 13 residues. CDR3 sequence: CASSLAADHEQFF. DNA for the CDR3: TGTGCCAGCAGCTTGGCCGCGGATCATGAGCAGTTCTTC. The full variable domain, with the rest looked up from reference TRBV5-6 and TRBJ2-1, is DAGVTQSPTHLIKTRGQQVTLRCSPKSGHDTVSWYQQALGQGPQFIFQYYEEEERQRGNFPDRFSGHQFPNYSSELNVNALLLGDSALYLCASSLAADHEQFFGPGTRLTVL.

V is TRBV19 and J is TRBJ1-3; TRBD1 might be the D (6 bases). Trimming pared 8 bases from V and 1 base from J, leaving 18 bases between. Germline V gene data show CDR1 as LNHDA and CDR2 as SQIVND (reference sequence). The CDR3 totals 16 residues. CDR3: CASVRDTEFSGNTIYF. The CDR3 nucleotides are TGTGCCAGTGTCCGGGACACAGAATTTTCTGGAAACACCATATATTTT. The variable domain in full, completed from reference TRBV19 and TRBJ1-3, reads DGGITQSPKYLFRKEGQNVTLSCEQNLNHDAMYWYRQDPGQGLRLIYYSQIVNDFQKGDIAEGYSVSREKKESFPLTVTSAQKNPTAFYLCASVRDTEFSGNTIYFGEGSWLTVV.

The chain combines TRBV19 with TRBJ2-5; D unclear. V was clipped by 3 bases and J by 6 bases, with 5 bases between them. The germline gives CDR1 LNHDA, CDR2 SQIVND (reference sequence). CDR3 length: 11 amino acids. CDR3 loop: CASSMDQTQYF. As DNA, the CDR3 is TGTGCCAGTAGTATGGATCAGACCCAGTACTTC.

The rearrangement links TRBV28 to TRBJ1-3; 7 bases are a match to TRBD1. The CDR3 loop spans 14 amino acids. The V gene end was trimmed by 6 bases and the J gene end by 4 bases; junction bases not matched to a gene: 6. Germline V CDR1 and CDR2: MDHEN, SYDVKM. CDR3 in DNA: TGTGCCAGCAGAAATCCGACAGGGGGAAACACCATATATTTT. It codes for CASRNPTGGNTIYF.

This chain uses TRBV14 with TRBJ1-1; 7 bases line up with TRBD1. The length of the CDR3 is 15 residues. With 4 bases clipped from V and 1 base from J, the junction kept 6 bases outside the gene matches. Germline V gives CDR1 SGHDN, CDR2 FVKESK. The CDR3 nucleotides are TGTGCCAGCAGCCGCTTGGGACAGAAGAACACTGAAGCTTTCTTT. Its protein product is CASSRLGQKNTEAFF. The full variable domain, completed using reference TRBV14 and TRBJ1-1, is EAGVTQFPSHSVIEKGQTVTLRCDPISGHDNLYWYRRVMGKEIKFLLHFVKESKQDESGMPNNRFLAERTGGTYSTLKVQPAELEDSGVYFCASSRLGQKNTEAFFGQGTRLTVV.

The gene calls are TRBV24-1 and TRBJ1-1, with a possible D match to TRBD1 (5 bases). V lost 7 bases and J lost 1, with 9 bases in between. The CDR3 spans 13 residues. Germline CDR1 and CDR2: KGHDR and SFDVKD. The DNA for the CDR3 is TGTGCCACCAGACAGGCGGAGAACACTGAAGCTTTCTTT. This sequence encodes CATRQAENTEAFF.

This clone appeared a few times. The chain carries TRBV6-5 and TRBJ1-2; D possibly corresponds to TRBD1 (5 bases). There are 15 residues in the CDR3. V was cut by 9 bases and J by 3 bases, with 20 bases left in between. Germline V gives CDR1 MNHEY, CDR2 SVGAGI. The DNA of the CDR3 is TGTGCCAGTAATAGCGGACACAACTTCGACTATGGCTACACCTTC. This sequence encodes CASNSGHNFDYGYTF.

This chain links TRBV27 with TRBJ1-6; TRBD1 matches at 8 bases. The CDR3 spans 16 residues. Germline V gene lookup returns CDR1 MNHEY and CDR2 SMNVEV (reference sequence). V lost 6 bases and J lost 7; bases outside the gene matches: 11. The CDR3 DNA is TGTGCCAGCAGGGACCTCGGACAGGGCTGGAATTCACCCCTCCACTTT. This sequence encodes CASRDLGQGWNSPLHF.

This clone has a count of ten or more. CDR3 loop: CASSYSDVRNPNEAFF. The CDR3 nucleotides are TGTGCCAGCAGTTACTCGGATGTGAGGAACCCGAATGAAGCTTTCTTT. The rearrangement joins TRBV6-2 or TRBV6-3 to TRBJ1-1; no firm D call. The V gene lost 0 bases and the J gene lost 7 bases, with 18 bases spanning the gap. Germline V gene data show CDR1 as MNHEY and CDR2 as SVGEGT. The CDR3 is made up of 16 amino acids.

This rearrangement joins TRBV28 to TRBJ1-3, with D unresolved. There are 14 residues in the CDR3. With 7 bases removed from V and 4 bases from J, the gap between germline ends came to 14 bases. Germline V gene sequence: CDR1 MDHEN, CDR2 SYDVKM. The CDR3 reads CASIVAGSGNTIYF. The CDR3 DNA follows: TGTGCCAGCATTGTTGCGGGGTCGGGAAACACCATATATTTT.